This T cell receptor (beta chain) was retrieved from a study of technical replicates of blood from several donors. Trimming shortened V by 2 bases and J by 1 base, and 8 bases separated the two germline ends. Per germline, CDR1 MNHEY and CDR2 SMNVEV (reference sequence). The CDR3 length is 14 residues. Some clones are missing from TCRdb's copy, which holds only in-frame ones; the method was immunoSEQ multiplex PCR. The table has 85,000 to 100,000 clones, approximately 95% seen once. The chain combines TRBV27 with TRBJ1-1, with D perhaps TRBD1 (5 bases). This clonotype was obtained from a human donor in good health. Material for sequencing was T cells isolated from PBMCs. The CDR3 DNA reads TGTGCCAGCAGTTTAGCCGACAGGAACACTGAAGCTTTCTTT. Protein product: CASSLADRNTEAFF.